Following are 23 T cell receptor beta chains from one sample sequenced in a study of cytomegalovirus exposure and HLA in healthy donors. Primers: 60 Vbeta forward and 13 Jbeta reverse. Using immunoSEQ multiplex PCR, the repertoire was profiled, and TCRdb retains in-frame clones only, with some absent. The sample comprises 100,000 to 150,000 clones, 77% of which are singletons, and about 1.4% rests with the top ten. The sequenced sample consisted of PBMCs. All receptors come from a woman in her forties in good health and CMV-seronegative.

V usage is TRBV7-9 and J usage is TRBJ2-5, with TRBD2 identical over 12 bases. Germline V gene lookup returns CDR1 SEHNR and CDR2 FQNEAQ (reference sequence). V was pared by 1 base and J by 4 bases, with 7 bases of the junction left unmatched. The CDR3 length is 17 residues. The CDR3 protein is CASSLGLAGVVGETQYF. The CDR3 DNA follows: TGTGCCAGCAGCTTAGGACTAGCGGGGGTCGTCGGAGAGACCCAGTACTTC.

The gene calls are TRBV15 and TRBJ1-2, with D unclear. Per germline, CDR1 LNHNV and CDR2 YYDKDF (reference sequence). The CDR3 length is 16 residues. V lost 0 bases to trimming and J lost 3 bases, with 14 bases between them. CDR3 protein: CATSRDWQVADYGYTF. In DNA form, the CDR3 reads TGTGCCACCAGCAGAGATTGGCAGGTTGCCGACTATGGCTACACCTTC.

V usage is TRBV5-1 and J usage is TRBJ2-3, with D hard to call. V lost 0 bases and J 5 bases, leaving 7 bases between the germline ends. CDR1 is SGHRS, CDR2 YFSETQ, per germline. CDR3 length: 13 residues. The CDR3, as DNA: TGCGCCAGCAGCTTGGGGCTCCAAGATACGCAGTATTTT. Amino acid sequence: CASSLGLQDTQYF. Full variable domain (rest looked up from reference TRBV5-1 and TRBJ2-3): KAGVTQTPRYLIKTRGQQVTLSCSPISGHRSVSWYQQTPGQGLQFLFEYFSETQRNKGNFPGRFSGRQFSNSRSEMNVSTLELGDSALYLCASSLGLQDTQYFGPGTRLTVL.

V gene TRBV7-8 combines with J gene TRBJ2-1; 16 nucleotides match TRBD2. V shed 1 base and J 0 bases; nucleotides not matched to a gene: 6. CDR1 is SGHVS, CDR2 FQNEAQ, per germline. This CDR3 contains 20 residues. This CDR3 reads CASSLGGTSGGARSYNEQFF. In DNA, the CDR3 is TGTGCCAGCAGCTTAGGCGGGACTAGCGGGGGGGCCCGCTCCTACAATGAGCAGTTCTTC.

CDR3 coding DNA: TGTGCCAGCTCACCAGGGGCTAGAATACCACCCGATACGCAGTATTTT. Residues: CASSPGARIPPDTQYF. The chain is built from TRBV18 and TRBJ2-3; perhaps TRBD1 as D (5 bases). From germline, CDR1 is KGHSH and CDR2 LQKENI. V was pared by 2 bases and J by 6 bases, with 18 bases between. This CDR3 is 16 amino acids long.

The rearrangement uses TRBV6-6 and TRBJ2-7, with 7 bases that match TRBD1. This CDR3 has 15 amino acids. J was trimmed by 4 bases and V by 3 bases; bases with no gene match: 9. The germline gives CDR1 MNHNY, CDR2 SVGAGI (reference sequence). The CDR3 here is CASSYGITGAYEQYF. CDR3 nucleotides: TGTGCCAGCAGTTATGGTATTACAGGGGCTTACGAGCAGTACTTC.

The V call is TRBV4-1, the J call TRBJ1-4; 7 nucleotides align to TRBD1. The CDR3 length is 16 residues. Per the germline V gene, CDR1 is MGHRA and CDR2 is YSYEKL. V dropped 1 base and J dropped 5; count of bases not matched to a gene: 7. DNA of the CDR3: TGCGCCAGCAGCCAAGGGACCGGGACAGAGAATGAAAAACTGTTTTTT. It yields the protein CASSQGTGTENEKLFF.

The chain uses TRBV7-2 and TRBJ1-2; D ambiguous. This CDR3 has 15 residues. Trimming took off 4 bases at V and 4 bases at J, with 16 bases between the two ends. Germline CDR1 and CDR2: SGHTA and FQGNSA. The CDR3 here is CASSSPGNLGYGYTF. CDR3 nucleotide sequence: TGTGCCAGCAGCTCACCGGGGAACTTGGGCTATGGCTACACCTTC. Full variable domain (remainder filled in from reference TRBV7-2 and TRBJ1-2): GAGVSQSPSNKVTEKGKDVELRCDPISGHTALYWYRQSLGQGLEFLIYFQGNSAPDKSGLPSDRFSAERTGGSVSTLTIQRTQQEDSAVYLCASSSPGNLGYGYTFGSGTRLTVV.

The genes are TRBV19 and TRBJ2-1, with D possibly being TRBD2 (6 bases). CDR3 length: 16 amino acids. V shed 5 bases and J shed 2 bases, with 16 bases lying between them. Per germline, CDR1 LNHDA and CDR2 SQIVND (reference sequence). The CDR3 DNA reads TGTGCCAGTAGTGCCGACCTCGGACTAACCTACAATGAGCAGTTCTTC. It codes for CASSADLGLTYNEQFF.

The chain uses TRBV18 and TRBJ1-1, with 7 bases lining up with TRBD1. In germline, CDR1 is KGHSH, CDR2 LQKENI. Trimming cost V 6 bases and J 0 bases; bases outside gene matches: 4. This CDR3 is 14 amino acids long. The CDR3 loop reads CASSGDRMNTEAFF. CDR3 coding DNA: TGTGCCAGCTCGGGGGACAGAATGAACACTGAAGCTTTCTTT.

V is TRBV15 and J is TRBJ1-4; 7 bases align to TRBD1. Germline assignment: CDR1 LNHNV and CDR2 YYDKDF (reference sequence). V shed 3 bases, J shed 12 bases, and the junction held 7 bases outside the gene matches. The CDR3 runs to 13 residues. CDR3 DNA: TGTGCCACCAGCAGTGGTGACAGGGTCGAACTGTTTTTT. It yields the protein CATSSGDRVELFF.

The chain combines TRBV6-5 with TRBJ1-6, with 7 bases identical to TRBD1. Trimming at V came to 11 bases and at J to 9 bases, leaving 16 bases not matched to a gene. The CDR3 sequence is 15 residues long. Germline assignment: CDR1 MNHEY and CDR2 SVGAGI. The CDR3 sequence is CACKRGDRRGSPLHF. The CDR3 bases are TGTGCCTGTAAGCGGGGGGACAGAAGAGGTTCACCCCTCCACTTT.

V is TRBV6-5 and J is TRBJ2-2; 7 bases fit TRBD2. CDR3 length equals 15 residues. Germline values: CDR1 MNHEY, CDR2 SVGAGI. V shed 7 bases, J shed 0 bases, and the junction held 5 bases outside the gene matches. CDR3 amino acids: CASTLLAANTGELFF. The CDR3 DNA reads TGTGCCAGCACCCTCCTAGCGGCGAACACCGGGGAGCTGTTTTTT.

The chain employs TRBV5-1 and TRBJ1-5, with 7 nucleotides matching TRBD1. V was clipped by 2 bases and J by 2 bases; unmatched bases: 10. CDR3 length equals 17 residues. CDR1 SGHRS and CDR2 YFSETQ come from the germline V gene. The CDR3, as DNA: TGCGCCAGCAGCTTAAACGTGACCAGGGGGGGCAATCAGCCCCAGCATTTT. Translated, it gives CASSLNVTRGGNQPQHF.

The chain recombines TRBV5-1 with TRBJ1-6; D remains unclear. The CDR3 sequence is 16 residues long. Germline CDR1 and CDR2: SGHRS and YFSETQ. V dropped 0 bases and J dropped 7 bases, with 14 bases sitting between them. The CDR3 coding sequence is TGCGCCAGCAGCTTGGCCGCGGCAGTTAAAAATTCACCCCTCCACTTT. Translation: CASSLAAAVKNSPLHF.

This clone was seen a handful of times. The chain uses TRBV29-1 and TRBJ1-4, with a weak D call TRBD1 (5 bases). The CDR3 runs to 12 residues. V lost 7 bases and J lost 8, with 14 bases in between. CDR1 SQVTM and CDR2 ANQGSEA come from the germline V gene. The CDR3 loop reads CSADSPGEKLFF. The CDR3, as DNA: TGCAGCGCCGACAGCCCAGGCGAAAAACTGTTTTTT.

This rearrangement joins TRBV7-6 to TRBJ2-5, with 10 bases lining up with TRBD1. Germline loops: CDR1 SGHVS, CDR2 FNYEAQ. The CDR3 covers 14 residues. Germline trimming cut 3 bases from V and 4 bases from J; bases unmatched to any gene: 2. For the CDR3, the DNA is TGTGCCAGCAGCTTGACAGGGGGCGGAGAGACCCAGTACTTC. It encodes CASSLTGGGETQYF.

The CDR3 DNA reads as TGTGCCAGCAGCCTGGCCCTCCGCGGGGACTATGGCTACACCTTC. This gives the protein CASSLALRGDYGYTF. The chain joins TRBV5-4 to TRBJ1-2; D is unresolved. Germline CDR1 reads SGHNT; CDR2 reads YYREEE (reference sequence). Trimming left V 4 bases short and J 3 bases short, with 16 bases between. There are 15 residues in the CDR3.

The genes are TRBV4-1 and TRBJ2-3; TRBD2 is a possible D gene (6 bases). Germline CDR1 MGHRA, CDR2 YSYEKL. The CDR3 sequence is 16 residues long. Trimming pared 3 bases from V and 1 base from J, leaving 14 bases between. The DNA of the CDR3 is TGCGCCAGCAGCCACACGACTAGTTGGGGCACAGATACGCAGTATTTT. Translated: CASSHTTSWGTDTQYF.

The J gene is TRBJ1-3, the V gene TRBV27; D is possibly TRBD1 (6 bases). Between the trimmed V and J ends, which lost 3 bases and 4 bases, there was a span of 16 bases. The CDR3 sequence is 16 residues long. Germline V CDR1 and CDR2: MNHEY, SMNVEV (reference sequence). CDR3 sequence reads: CASSFGGPGQGNTIYF. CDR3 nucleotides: TGTGCCAGCAGTTTTGGTGGACCGGGACAAGGAAACACCATATATTTT.

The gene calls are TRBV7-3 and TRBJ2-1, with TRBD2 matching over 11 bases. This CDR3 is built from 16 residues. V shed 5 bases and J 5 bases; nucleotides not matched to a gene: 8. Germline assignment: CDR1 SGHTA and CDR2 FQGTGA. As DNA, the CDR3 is TGTGCCAGCAGCCCTAAGACTAGCGGGGTCCACAATGAGCAGTTCTTC. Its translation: CASSPKTSGVHNEQFF.

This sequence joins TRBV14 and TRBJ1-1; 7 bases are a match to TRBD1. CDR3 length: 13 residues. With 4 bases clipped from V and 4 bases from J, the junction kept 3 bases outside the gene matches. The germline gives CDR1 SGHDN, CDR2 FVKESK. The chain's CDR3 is CASSLGGPTEAFF. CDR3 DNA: TGTGCCAGCAGCCTAGGGGGCCCCACTGAAGCTTTCTTT.

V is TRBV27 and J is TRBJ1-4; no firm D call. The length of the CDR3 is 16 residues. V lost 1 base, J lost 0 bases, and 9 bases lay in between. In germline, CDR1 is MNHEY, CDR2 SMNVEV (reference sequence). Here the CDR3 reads CASSLYSPATNEKLFF. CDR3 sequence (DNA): TGTGCCAGCAGTTTATATTCCCCCGCAACTAATGAAAAACTGTTTTTT.